Each of the 12 T cell receptor beta chains below was sequenced from the same sample in a study of control samples from healthy donors and cancer patients. Here immunoSEQ multiplex PCR was the method, and the copy in TCRdb shows in-frame clones only, minus some. The sample has fewer than 200,000 clones, 96% seen once; the top ten hold just over 1%. Sequencing was carried out using blood. These receptors came from a woman aged 25 to 39 in good health.

This clone was seen more than once but under ten times. The chain has TRBV11-3 and TRBJ2-2, with D maybe TRBD1 (5 bases). Germline values: CDR1 SGHNT, CDR2 YENEEA. CDR3 length equals 14 residues. V was trimmed by 3 bases and J by 2 bases, leaving 7 bases between them. The CDR3 sequence: CASSFQGNTGELFF. The DNA of the CDR3 is TGTGCCAGCAGCTTTCAGGGAAACACCGGGGAGCTGTTTTTT.

The table lists this clone with a count of one. The chain has TRBV6-5 and TRBJ1-5, with D possibly being TRBD1 (5 bases). Looked up from germline, CDR1 is MNHEY and CDR2 is SVGAGI. This CDR3 spans 14 amino acids. V shed 6 bases and J shed 5 bases, with 14 bases lying between them. Written as DNA, the CDR3 is TGTGCCAGCAGCCGACAGTTCGAGGATCAGCCCCAGCATTTT. Encoded protein: CASSRQFEDQPQHF.

This clone was counted once. The V and J genes are TRBV6-1 and TRBJ2-2; TRBD2 is a possible D gene (6 bases). Trimming left V 1 base short and J 2 bases short, with 14 bases between. The CDR3 spans 17 residues. Germline values: CDR1 MNHNS, CDR2 SASEGT. DNA for the CDR3: TGTGCCAGCAGTGAAGTAGACGGACTAACAAACACCGGGGAGCTGTTTTTT. Translation: CASSEVDGLTNTGELFF.

This chain links TRBV3-1 (or the pseudogene TRBV3-2) with TRBJ1-1; D is undetermined. The germline gives CDR1 LGHDT, CDR2 YNNKEL (reference sequence). Trimming shortened V by 4 bases and J by 1 base, and 7 bases separated the two germline ends. The CDR3 runs 13 residues. The CDR3 is CASSRLGNTEAFF. Written as DNA, the CDR3 is TGTGCCAGCAGCCGCCTTGGGAACACTGAAGCTTTCTTT.

The rearrangement joins TRBV18 to TRBJ1-1; D gene unclear. In germline, CDR1 is KGHSH, CDR2 LQKENI. The ends were cut back, 0 bases at V and 2 bases at J, with 13 bases in the middle. The CDR3 extends over 16 amino acids. The CDR3 coding sequence is TGTGCCAGCTCACCACCCCGGAGTACTGATAACACTGAAGCTTTCTTT. It is translated as CASSPPRSTDNTEAFF.

The chain uses TRBV10-3 and TRBJ2-6, with D maybe TRBD2 (5 bases). The CDR3 is 15 residues long. V was clipped by 4 bases and J by 2 bases, with 9 bases between them. Germline V CDR1 and CDR2: ENHRY, SYGVKD. The CDR3 DNA follows: TGTGCCATCAGTGTGGCTAGCCCTGGGGCCAACGTCCTGACTTTC. It encodes CAISVASPGANVLTF.

The chain has TRBV5-1 and TRBJ1-5; 8 bases agree with TRBD1. Germline trimming cut 4 bases from V and 4 bases from J; bases unmatched to any gene: 7. This CDR3 region has 15 residues. Germline V CDR1 and CDR2: SGHRS, YFSETQ. This chain's CDR3 is CASSTSGGSNQPQHF. CDR3 in DNA: TGCGCCAGCAGCACCTCAGGGGGCTCTAATCAGCCCCAGCATTTT.

This CDR3 is CSVEVGADTQYF. The CDR3 DNA reads as TGCAGCGTTGAGGTCGGGGCGGATACGCAGTATTTT. The chain recombines TRBV29-1 with TRBJ2-3; D is perhaps TRBD1 or TRBD2 (5 bases each). The germline CDR1 and CDR2 sequences are SQVTM and ANQGSEA. V gave up 3 bases and J gave up 6 bases, with 10 bases separating them. This CDR3 has 12 residues.

The J gene is TRBJ1-1, the V gene TRBV6-6, with 7 bases matching TRBD1. This CDR3 has 15 residues. J lost 5 bases, V lost 2 bases, and 8 bases had no gene match. Germline CDR1 and CDR2: MNHNY and SVGAGI (reference sequence). Written as DNA, the CDR3 is TGTGCCAGCAGTTACCCCCGGGACAGATCGACTGAAGCTTTCTTT. It encodes CASSYPRDRSTEAFF.

The rearrangement joins TRBV20-1 to TRBJ2-1; TRBD1 might be the D (5 bases). Germline V gene data show CDR1 as DFQATT and CDR2 as SNEGSKA (reference sequence). The CDR3 is made up of 11 amino acids. Trimming pared 3 bases from V and 10 bases from J, leaving 10 bases between. The CDR3 protein is CSASGAVEQFF. The CDR3 coding sequence is TGCAGTGCTAGTGGGGCGGTCGAGCAGTTCTTC.

The chain is built from TRBV5-1 and TRBJ2-7; D is unresolved. The CDR3 totals 12 residues. V lost 8 bases, J lost 0 bases, and 9 bases lay in between. Germline values: CDR1 SGHRS, CDR2 YFSETQ. In nucleotides, the CDR3 is TGCGCCAGTCTAAGATCCTCCTACGAGCAGTACTTC. This codes for CASLRSSYEQYF.

On this clone itself: Given the absence of the conserved phenylalanine or tryptophan at the CDR3 end, a read error is likely. Because the CDR3's place on the DNA is in doubt, the DNA is left out and the CDR3 is given as listed by TCRdb. The chain joins TRBV27 to TRBJ1-1; TRBD1, the table's D call, lacks a check against the DNA. Germline CDR1 MNHEY, CDR2 SMNVEV (reference sequence). A total of 13 residues make up the CDR3, ends included. The CDR3 here is CASGATGSYPFTI.